This T cell receptor beta chain was profiled in a study of control samples from healthy donors and cancer patients. TCRdb keeps only in-frame clones here, not all; method: immunoSEQ multiplex PCR. This table holds tens of thousands of clones, less than 90% found once. The CDR3 sequence is 14 residues long. The germline V gene encodes CDR1 SGHRS and CDR2 YFSETQ. V was clipped by 1 base and J by 0 bases, with 7 bases between them. The receptor comes from a woman in her 70s in good health. The sample was blood. The chain carries TRBV5-1 and TRBJ1-1; D is ambiguous. The CDR3 DNA reads as TGCGCCAGCAGCTTGTCAGGCCTGAACACTGAAGCTTTCTTT. It translates to CASSLSGLNTEAFF.